One sample yielded the 6 T cell receptor beta chains listed below, sequenced in a study of control samples from healthy donors and cancer patients. Some clones are missing from TCRdb's copy, which holds only in-frame ones; the method was immunoSEQ multiplex PCR. Of over 150,000 clones in the sample, around 90% were seen once. The sample comprised blood. These TCRs come from a middle-aged woman in good health.

The rearrangement links TRBV18 to TRBJ2-7; 10 nucleotides match TRBD2. CDR3 length: 16 amino acids. Germline trimming cut 3 bases from V and 3 bases from J; bases unmatched to any gene: 8. Germline CDR1 and CDR2: KGHSH and LQKENI. The CDR3 reads CASSPVGSGGIYEQYF. The CDR3 DNA sequence: TGTGCCAGCTCACCGGTTGGTAGCGGGGGGATCTACGAGCAGTACTTC.

The chain recombines TRBV27 with TRBJ2-1, with a possible D match to TRBD2 (5 bases). V lost 8 bases and J lost 6, with 20 bases in between. The germline V gene encodes CDR1 MNHEY and CDR2 SMNVEV (reference sequence). The CDR3 totals 15 residues. The CDR3 DNA follows: TGTGCCAGCTCGAACTTACTAGTCCCCTCCAATGAGCAGTTCTTC. Its translation: CASSNLLVPSNEQFF.

The V call is TRBV13, the J call TRBJ1-1; D unresolved. Trimming took 2 bases from V and 8 from J, leaving 15 bases between them. CDR1 is PRHDT, CDR2 FYEKMQ, per germline (reference sequence). The CDR3 runs 14 residues. The CDR3 here is CASSLIGRSSEAFF. CDR3 nucleotides: TGTGCCAGCAGCTTAATCGGGCGCAGCTCGGAAGCTTTCTTT.

The chain uses TRBV5-1 and TRBJ1-4; D is ambiguous. This CDR3 comprises 17 residues. V lost 0 bases, J lost 0 bases, and 12 bases lay in between. Germline-derived CDR1 and CDR2 are SGHRS and YFSETQ. CDR3 in amino acids: CASSLAAPIATNEKLFF. The CDR3 region has the DNA TGCGCCAGCAGCTTGGCTGCACCGATAGCAACTAATGAAAAACTGTTTTTT.

The V call is TRBV5-1, the J call TRBJ1-1; the D is unclear. From germline, CDR1 is SGHRS and CDR2 YFSETQ. This CDR3 spans 14 amino acids. The V and J ends lost 0 bases and 0 bases respectively, with 6 bases between them. In nucleotides, the CDR3 is TGCGCCAGCAGCTTGGGGCCCGTGAACACTGAAGCTTTCTTT. It is translated as CASSLGPVNTEAFF.

The V gene is TRBV6-5, the J gene TRBJ1-4; no reliable D call. The CDR3 has 13 amino acids. Germline V gene data show CDR1 as MNHEY and CDR2 as SVGAGI. V was shortened by 6 bases and J by 8 bases, with 13 bases between the two germline ends. The CDR3 sequence is CASRSPIPEKLFF. The CDR3 DNA reads as TGTGCCAGCAGATCCCCAATACCCGAAAAACTGTTTTTT.